Listed below are T cell receptor beta chains from one sample, sequenced in a study of blood T cell repertoires in COVID-19. Using immunoSEQ multiplex PCR, the repertoire was profiled, and TCRdb retains in-frame clones only, with some absent. The sample yields tens of thousands of clones, about 85% seen once. The sequenced sample consisted of peripheral blood. The receptors were gathered from a man in his fifties or sixties with acute or convalescent COVID-19. CDR3s include the opening cysteine and the closing phenylalanine or tryptophan. Fields, in order: J gene, V gene, CDR3 protein.

TRBJ1-5 | TRBV6-6 | CASSYLSQPQHF
TRBJ1-5 | TRBV7-8 | CASSLALHNQPQHF
TRBJ1-6 | TRBV7-9 | CASSKLTGVYSPLHF
TRBJ2-3 | TRBV30 | CAWEGGPTGSPDTQYF
TRBJ2-7 | TRBV6-5 | CASSYGGRSSYEQYF
TRBJ1-1 | TRBV20-1 | CSATRSEKAFF
TRBJ1-5 | TRBV6-5 | CASSYAGGQPQHF
TRBJ1-4 | TRBV3-1/TRBV3-2 | CASSQGGGTEKLFF
TRBJ2-5 | TRBV7-9 | CASSLGVAGAVETQYF
TRBJ2-3 | TRBV5-1 | CASSLDGRGGGIDTQYF
TRBJ1-1 | TRBV19 | CASRTTANTEAFF
TRBJ1-1 | TRBV12-3/TRBV12-4 | CASRINAGSEAFF
TRBJ2-1 | TRBV7-8 | CASSFSGLAGGYNEQFF
TRBJ2-1 | TRBV19 | CASSIAGSYNEQFF
TRBJ2-7 | TRBV6-5 | CASTLGQGASYEQYF
TRBJ2-7 | TRBV4-1 | CASSQEALAGVYEQYF
TRBJ1-1 | TRBV19 | CASSMGYRVNTEAFF
TRBJ2-3 | TRBV6-6 | CASSRLAGATDTQYF
TRBJ2-1 | TRBV2 | CASSEAGTGYEQFF
TRBJ2-5 | TRBV6-5 | CASRPGTVQETQYF
TRBJ2-7 | TRBV21-1 | CASLFGYEQYF
TRBJ2-1 | TRBV5-4 | CASSLGGSPSQFF
TRBJ2-3 | TRBV28 | CATLGSGISTDTQYF
TRBJ2-1 | TRBV12-3/TRBV12-4 | CASSLIRTNEQFF
TRBJ1-4 | TRBV5-6 | CASSFFRQGANEKLFF
TRBJ2-2 | TRBV27 | CASRAGQINTGELFF
TRBJ2-3 | TRBV30 | CAWSVRGGVGTDTQYF